The subject of this entry is one T cell receptor (beta chain). Trimming removed 6 bases from V and 3 bases from J, with 14 bases in between. Germline V gene sequence: CDR1 MDHEN, CDR2 SYDVKM. CDR3 length equals 14 residues. The data are from a study of T cells in tumors after PD-1 blockade. Study background: Daily vismodegib 150 mg continued in a subset of anti-PD-1-treated patients.

Sequenced by immunoSEQ multiplex PCR; TCRdb stores in-frame clones only, minus some. The sample has under 50,000 clones, under 85% seen once; the top ten hold approximately 7.9%. The sequence came from a human donor with advanced basal cell or squamous cell carcinoma (not recorded which). This specimen was PBMCs, taken before anti-PD-1 therapy. The genes are TRBV28 and TRBJ1-1; possible D gene TRBD1, 6 bases. The CDR3 loop is CASRRTAYDTEAFF. The CDR3, as DNA: TGTGCCAGCAGACGGACAGCTTATGACACTGAAGCTTTCTTT.